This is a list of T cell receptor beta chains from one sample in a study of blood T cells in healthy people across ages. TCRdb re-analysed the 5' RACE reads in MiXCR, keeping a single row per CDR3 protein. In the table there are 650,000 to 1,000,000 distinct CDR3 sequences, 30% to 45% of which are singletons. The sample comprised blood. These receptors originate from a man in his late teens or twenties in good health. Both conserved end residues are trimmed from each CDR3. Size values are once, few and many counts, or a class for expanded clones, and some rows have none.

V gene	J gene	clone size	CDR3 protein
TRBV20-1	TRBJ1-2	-	GARFPSGGYT
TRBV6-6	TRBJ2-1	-	ASSRLAGVTNDEQF
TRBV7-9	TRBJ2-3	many	ASSPIGSLDTQY
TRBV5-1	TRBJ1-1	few	ASSLEVWQGGIKNTEAF
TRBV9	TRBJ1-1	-	ASSVGVDGGGSEAF
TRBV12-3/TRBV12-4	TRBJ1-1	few	ASSQDLGEGAEAF
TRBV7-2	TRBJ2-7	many	ASSAGLAHEQY
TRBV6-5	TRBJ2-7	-	ASTPGQGLQQY
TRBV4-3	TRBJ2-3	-	ASSPRQVTGTDTQY
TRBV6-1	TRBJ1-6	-	ASSEQRQGANSPLH
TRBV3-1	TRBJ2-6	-	ASSHEWSGANVPT
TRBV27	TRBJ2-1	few	ASSRGVAWDEQF
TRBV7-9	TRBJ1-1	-	AGSSTGGKGDTEAF
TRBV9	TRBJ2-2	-	ASSVETGGSGELF
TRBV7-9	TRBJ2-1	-	ASSYRGGYYNEQF
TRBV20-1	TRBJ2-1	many	SARDPWGSSYNEQF
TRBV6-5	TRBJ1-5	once	ASRDGHNQPQH
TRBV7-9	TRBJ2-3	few	ASTWTGRSDTQY
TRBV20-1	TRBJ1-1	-	SAITDRDTEAF
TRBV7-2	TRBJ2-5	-	ASSLGTDGGTQY
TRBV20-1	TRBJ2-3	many	SAPSGRADTQY
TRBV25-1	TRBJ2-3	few	ASSETRTSTDTQY
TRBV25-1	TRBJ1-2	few	ASSSARTGPGYT
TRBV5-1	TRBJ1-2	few	ASSLATGQGLYGYT
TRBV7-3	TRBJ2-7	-	ASSLVVGSYNEQY
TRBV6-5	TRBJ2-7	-	ASSSSLEQY
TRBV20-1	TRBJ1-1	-	SARDTGAEAF
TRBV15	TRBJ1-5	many	ATSRRVRGENQPQH
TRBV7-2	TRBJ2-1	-	ASSPWGDEQF
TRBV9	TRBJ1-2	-	ASSVGGTATLDGYT
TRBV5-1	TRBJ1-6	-	ASSPIGTDNSPLH
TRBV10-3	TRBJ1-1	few	AISESGTGKNTEAF
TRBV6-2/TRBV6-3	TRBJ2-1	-	ASSHLYNEQF
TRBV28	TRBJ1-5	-	ASGVVSGQNSNQPQH
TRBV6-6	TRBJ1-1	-	ASRVAERVNTEAF
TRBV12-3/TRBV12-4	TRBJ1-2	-	ASSVRMGDTGYT
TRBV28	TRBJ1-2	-	ASSFPSGQGAVGYT
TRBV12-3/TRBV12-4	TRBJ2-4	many	ASSLTSVSWDLAKNIQY
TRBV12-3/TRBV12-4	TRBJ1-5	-	ASSVGPANQPQH
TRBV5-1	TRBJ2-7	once	ASSETGGAEQY
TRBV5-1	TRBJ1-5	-	ASSLENRAQPQH
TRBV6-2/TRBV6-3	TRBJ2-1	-	ASSTLSGTSFYNEQF
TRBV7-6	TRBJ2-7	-	ASSLAPPAQGSHEQY
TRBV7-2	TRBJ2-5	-	ASSSGLGLVETQY
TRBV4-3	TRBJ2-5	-	ASSQWEEQETQY
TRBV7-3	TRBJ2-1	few	ASSSRAYNEQF
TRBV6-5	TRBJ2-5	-	ASSYSSRDPQY
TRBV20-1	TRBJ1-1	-	SARGGQPNTEAF
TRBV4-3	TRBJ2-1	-	ASSHPEGRDNEQF
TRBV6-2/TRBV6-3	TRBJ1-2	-	ASGQGHGYT